The clone carrying this T cell receptor beta chain was counted between two and nine times. Antigen specificity is unknown. This entry belongs to a study of blood T cells in healthy people across ages. Study results and limitations: Roughly linearly, TCR beta diversity per million T cells fell as age increased. There was no known CMV status for donors, so expanded clonotype changes were possibly confounded. Long-lived donors carried more naive CD4+ cells and greater diversity than aged donors. A strong correlation between TCR beta diversity and naive T cell percentage was seen.

A second PCR of 7 to 11 cycles used a sample-barcoded 5' primer and a J-beta primer mix. Each CDR3 protein is one row after TCRdb ran MiXCR on the 5' RACE reads. Altogether about 780,000 distinct CDR3 sequences are present, about half being singletons, with the ten largest covering 15% to 20%. The sequence was obtained from a man of 80 years or more in good health. The material sequenced was blood.

The CDR3 nucleotides read TGCGCCAGCAGCTTGGAAGGGGACAGGACGGCTGAAGCTTTCTTT. It yields the protein CASSLEGDRTAEAFF. The chain uses TRBV5-1 and TRBJ1-1, with 8 positions matching TRBD1. The CDR3 covers 15 residues. Germline V gives CDR1 SGHRS, CDR2 YFSETQ. With V trimmed by 0 bases and J by 6 bases, 7 bases remained unmatched.